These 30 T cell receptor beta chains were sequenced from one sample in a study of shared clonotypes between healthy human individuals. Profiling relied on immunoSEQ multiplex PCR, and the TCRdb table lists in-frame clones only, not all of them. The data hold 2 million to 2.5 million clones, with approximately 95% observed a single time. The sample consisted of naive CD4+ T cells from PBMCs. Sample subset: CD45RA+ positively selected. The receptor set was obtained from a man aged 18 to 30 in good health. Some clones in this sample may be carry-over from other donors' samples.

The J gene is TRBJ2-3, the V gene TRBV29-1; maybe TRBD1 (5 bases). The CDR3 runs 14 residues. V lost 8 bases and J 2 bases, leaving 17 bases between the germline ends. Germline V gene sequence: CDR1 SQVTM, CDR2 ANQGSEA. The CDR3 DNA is TGCAGCACATCCAAGGACATCTACACAGATACGCAGTATTTT. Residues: CSTSKDIYTDTQYF.

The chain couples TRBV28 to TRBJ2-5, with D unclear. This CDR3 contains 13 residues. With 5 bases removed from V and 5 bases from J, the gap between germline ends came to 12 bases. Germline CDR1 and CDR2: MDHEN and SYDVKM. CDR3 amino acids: CASSVPERETQYF. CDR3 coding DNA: TGTGCCAGCAGTGTGCCAGAGAGGGAGACCCAGTACTTC. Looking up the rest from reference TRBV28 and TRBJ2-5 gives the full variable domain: DVKVTQSSRYLVKRTGEKVFLECVQDMDHENMFWYRQDPGLGLRLIYFSYDVKMKEKGDIPEGYSVSREKKERFSLILESASTNQTSMYLCASSVPERETQYFGPGTRLLVL.

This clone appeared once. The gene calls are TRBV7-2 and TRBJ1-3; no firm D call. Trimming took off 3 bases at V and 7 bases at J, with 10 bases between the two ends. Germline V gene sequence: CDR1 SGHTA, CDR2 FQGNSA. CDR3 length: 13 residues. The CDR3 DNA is TGTGCCAGCAGCTTCGTTGTGTCGAACACCATATATTTT. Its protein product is CASSFVVSNTIYF. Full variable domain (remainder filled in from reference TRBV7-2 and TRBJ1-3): GAGVSQSPSNKVTEKGKDVELRCDPISGHTALYWYRQSLGQGLEFLIYFQGNSAPDKSGLPSDRFSAERTGGSVSTLTIQRTQQEDSAVYLCASSFVVSNTIYFGEGSWLTVV.

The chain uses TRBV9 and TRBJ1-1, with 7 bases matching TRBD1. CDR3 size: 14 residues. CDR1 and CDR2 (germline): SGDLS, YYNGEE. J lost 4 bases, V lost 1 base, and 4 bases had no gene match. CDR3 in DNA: TGTGCCAGCAGCGTACGACAGGGAGGCACTGAAGCTTTCTTT. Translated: CASSVRQGGTEAFF. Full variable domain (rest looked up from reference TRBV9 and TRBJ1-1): DSGVTQTPKHLITATGQRVTLRCSPRSGDLSVYWYQQSLDQGLQFLIQYYNGEERAKGNILERFSAQQFPDLHSELNLSSLELGDSALYFCASSVRQGGTEAFFGQGTRLTVV.

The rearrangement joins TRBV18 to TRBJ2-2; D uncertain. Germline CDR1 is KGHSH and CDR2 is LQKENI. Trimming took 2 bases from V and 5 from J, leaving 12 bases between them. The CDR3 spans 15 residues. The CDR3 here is CASSPSVSLTGELFF. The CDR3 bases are TGTGCCAGCTCACCATCCGTTTCCCTGACCGGGGAGCTGTTTTTT.

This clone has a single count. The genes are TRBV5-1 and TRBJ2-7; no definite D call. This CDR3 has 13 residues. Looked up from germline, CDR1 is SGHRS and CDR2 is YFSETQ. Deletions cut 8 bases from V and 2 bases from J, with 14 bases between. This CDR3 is CASTPGPPYEQYF. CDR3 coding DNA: TGCGCCAGTACCCCGGGCCCTCCCTACGAGCAGTACTTC.

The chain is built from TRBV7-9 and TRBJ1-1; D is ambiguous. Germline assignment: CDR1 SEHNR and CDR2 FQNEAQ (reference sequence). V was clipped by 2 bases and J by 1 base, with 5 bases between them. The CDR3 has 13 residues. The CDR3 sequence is CASSLNENTEAFF. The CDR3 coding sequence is TGTGCCAGCAGCTTAAATGAGAACACTGAAGCTTTCTTT.

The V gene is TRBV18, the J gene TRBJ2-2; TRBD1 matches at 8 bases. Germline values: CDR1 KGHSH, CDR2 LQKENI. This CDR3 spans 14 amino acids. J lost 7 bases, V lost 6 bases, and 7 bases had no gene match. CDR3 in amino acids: CASSQTGVGGELFF. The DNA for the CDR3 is TGTGCCAGCTCCCAGACAGGGGTTGGCGGGGAGCTGTTTTTT.

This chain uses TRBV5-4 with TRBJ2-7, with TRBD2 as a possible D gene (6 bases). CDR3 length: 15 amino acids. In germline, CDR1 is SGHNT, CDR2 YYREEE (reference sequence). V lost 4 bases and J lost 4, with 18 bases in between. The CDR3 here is CASSPAPPGAYEQYF. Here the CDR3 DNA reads TGTGCCAGCAGCCCCGCGCCCCCGGGAGCTTACGAGCAGTACTTC. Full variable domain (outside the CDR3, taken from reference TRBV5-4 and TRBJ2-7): ETGVTQSPTHLIKTRGQQVTLRCSSQSGHNTVSWYQQALGQGPQFIFQYYREEENGRGNFPPRFSGLQFPNYSSELNVNALELDDSALYLCASSPAPPGAYEQYFGPGTRLTVT.

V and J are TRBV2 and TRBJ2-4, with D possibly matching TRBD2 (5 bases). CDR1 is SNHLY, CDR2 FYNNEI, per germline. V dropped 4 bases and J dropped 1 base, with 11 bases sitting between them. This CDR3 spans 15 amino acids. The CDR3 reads CASSGASGAKNIQYF. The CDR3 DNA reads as TGTGCCAGCAGTGGGGCCTCGGGGGCCAAAAACATTCAGTACTTC. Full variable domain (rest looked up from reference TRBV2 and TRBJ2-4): EPEVTQTPSHQVTQMGQEVILRCVPISNHLYFYWYRQILGQKVEFLVSFYNNEISEKSEIFDDQFSVERPDGSNFTLKIRSTKLEDSAMYFCASSGASGAKNIQYFGAGTRLSVL.

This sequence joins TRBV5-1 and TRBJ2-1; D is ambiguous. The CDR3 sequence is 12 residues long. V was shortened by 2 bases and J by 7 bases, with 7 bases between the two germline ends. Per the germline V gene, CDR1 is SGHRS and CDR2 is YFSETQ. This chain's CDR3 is CASSFPGNEQFF. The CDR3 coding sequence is TGCGCCAGCAGCTTCCCCGGGAATGAGCAGTTCTTC.

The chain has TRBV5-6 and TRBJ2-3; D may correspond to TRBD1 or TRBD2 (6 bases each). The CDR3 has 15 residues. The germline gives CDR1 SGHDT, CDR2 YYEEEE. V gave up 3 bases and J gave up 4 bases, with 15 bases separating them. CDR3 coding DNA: TGTGCCAGCAGCTCCCTAAAGGGGGACTCAGATACGCAGTATTTT. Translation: CASSSLKGDSDTQYF.

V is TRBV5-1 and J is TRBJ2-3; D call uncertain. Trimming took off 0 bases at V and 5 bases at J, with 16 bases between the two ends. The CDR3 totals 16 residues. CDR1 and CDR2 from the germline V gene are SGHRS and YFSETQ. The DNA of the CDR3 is TGCGCCAGCAGCTTGGATCCGGCAGTCTGGTTAGATACGCAGTATTTT. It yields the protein CASSLDPAVWLDTQYF.

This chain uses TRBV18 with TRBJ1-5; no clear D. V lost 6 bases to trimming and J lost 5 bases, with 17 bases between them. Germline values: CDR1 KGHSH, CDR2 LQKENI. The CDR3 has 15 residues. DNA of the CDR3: TGTGCCAGCTCCTCCGGGGTGCAGGCCGATCAGCCCCAGCATTTT. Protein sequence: CASSSGVQADQPQHF.

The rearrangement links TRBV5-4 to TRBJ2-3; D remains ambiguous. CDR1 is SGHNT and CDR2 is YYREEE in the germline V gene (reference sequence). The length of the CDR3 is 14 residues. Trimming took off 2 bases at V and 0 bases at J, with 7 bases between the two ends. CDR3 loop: CASSLSESTDTQYF. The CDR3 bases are TGTGCCAGCAGCTTATCGGAAAGCACAGATACGCAGTATTTT. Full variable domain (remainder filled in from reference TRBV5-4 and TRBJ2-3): ETGVTQSPTHLIKTRGQQVTLRCSSQSGHNTVSWYQQALGQGPQFIFQYYREEENGRGNFPPRFSGLQFPNYSSELNVNALELDDSALYLCASSLSESTDTQYFGPGTRLTVL.

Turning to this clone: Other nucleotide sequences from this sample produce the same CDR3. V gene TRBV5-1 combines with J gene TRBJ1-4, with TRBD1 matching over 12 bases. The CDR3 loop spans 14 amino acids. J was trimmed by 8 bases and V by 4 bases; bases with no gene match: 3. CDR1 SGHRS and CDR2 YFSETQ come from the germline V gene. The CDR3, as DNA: TGCGCCAGCAGCACAGGGACAGGGGGCGAAAAACTGTTTTTT. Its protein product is CASSTGTGGEKLFF.

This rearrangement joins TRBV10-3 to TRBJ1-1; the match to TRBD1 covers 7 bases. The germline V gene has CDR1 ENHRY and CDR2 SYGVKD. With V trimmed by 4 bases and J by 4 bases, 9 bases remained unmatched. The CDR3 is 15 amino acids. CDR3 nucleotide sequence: TGTGCCATCAGTGTTGAAGGAAACAGGGGCACTGAAGCTTTCTTT. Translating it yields CAISVEGNRGTEAFF.

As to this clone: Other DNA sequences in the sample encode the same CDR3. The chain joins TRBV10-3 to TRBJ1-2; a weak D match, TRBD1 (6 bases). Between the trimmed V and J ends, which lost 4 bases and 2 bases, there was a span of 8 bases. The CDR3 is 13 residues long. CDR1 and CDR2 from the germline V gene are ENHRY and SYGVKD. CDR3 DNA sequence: TGTGCCATCAGTGCGGACAGAAACTATGGCTACACCTTC. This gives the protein CAISADRNYGYTF.

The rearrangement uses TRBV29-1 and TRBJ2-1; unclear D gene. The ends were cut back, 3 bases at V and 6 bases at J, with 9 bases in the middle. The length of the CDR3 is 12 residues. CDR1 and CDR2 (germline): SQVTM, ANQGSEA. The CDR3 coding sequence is TGCAGCGTTGAGATCCAGCCCAATGAGCAGTTCTTC. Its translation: CSVEIQPNEQFF.

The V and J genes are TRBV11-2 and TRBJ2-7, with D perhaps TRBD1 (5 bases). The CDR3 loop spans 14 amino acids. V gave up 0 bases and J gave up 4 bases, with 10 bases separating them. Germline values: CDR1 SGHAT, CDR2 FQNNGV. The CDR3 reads CASSLDQGWYEQYF. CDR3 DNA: TGTGCCAGCAGCTTAGATCAGGGCTGGTACGAGCAGTACTTC.

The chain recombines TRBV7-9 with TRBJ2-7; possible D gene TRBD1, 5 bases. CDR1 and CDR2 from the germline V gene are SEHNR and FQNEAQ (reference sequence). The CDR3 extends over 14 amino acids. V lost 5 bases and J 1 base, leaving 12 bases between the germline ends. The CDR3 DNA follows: TGTGCCAGCAGCCCCCCCAGGGTGTCCTACGAGCAGTACTTC. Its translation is CASSPPRVSYEQYF.

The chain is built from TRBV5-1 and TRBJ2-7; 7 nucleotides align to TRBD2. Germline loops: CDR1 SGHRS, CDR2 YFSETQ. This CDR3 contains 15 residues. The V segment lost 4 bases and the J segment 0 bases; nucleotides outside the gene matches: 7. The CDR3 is CASSRQAGSSYEQYF. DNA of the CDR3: TGCGCCAGCAGCCGGCAAGCGGGGAGCTCCTACGAGCAGTACTTC.

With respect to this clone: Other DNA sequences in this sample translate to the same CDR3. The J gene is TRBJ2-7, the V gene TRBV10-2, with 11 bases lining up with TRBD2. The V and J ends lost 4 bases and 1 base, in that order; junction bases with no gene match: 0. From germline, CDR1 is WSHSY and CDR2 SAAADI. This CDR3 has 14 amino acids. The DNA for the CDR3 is TGCGCCAGCAGTGGGACTAGCGGGTCCTACGAGCAGTACTTC. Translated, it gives CASSGTSGSYEQYF.

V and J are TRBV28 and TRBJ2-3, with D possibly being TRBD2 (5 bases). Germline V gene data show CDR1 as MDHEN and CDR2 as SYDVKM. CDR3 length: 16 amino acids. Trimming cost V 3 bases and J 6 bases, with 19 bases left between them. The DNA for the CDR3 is TGTGCCAGCAGTTTGAGGTCTACCGGGAAATCGGATACGCAGTATTTT. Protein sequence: CASSLRSTGKSDTQYF.

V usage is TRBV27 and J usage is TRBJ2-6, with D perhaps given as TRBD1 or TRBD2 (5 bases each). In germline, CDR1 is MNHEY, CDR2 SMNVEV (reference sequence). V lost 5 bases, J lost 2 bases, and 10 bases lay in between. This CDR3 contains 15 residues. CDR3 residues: CASSPGRAGANVLTF. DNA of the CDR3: TGTGCCAGCAGTCCAGGGAGAGCTGGGGCCAACGTCCTGACTTTC.

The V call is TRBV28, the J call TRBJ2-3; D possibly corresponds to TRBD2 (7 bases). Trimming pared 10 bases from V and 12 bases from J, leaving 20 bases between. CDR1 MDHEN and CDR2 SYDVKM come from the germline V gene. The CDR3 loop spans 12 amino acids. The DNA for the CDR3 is TGTGCCATCCACATGGGGGCGGGGGTCCAGTATTTT. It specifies CAIHMGAGVQYF.

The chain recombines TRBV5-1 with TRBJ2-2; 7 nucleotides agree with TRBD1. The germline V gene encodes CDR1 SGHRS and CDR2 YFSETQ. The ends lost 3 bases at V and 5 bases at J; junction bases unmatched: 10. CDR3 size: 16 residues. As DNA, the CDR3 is TGCGCCAGCAGCTCTGGACAGGCCGGCGGGACCGGGGAGCTGTTTTTT. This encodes CASSSGQAGGTGELFF.

The CDR3 DNA sequence: TGTGCCAGCAGCGTAGGCGGGAGGGGAGATGAAAAACTGTTTTTT. As protein: CASSVGGRGDEKLFF. The chain uses TRBV9 and TRBJ1-4, with a possible D match to TRBD1 (5 bases). Germline V gene lookup returns CDR1 SGDLS and CDR2 YYNGEE. Trimming stripped 0 bases from V and 6 bases from J, with 12 bases between. CDR3 size: 15 residues. The complete variable domain, with remaining parts taken from reference TRBV9 and TRBJ1-4, reads DSGVTQTPKHLITATGQRVTLRCSPRSGDLSVYWYQQSLDQGLQFLIQYYNGEERAKGNILERFSAQQFPDLHSELNLSSLELGDSALYFCASSVGGRGDEKLFFGSGTQLSVL.

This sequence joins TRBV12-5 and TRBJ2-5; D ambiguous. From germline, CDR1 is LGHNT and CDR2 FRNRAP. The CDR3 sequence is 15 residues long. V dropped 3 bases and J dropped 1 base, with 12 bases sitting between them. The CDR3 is CASGFGTEFQETQYF. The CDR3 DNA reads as TGTGCTAGTGGTTTCGGAACCGAATTCCAAGAGACCCAGTACTTC. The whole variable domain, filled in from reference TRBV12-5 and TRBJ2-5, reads DARVTQTPRHKVTEMGQEVTMRCQPILGHNTVFWYRQTMMQGLELLAYFRNRAPLDDSGMPKDRFSAEMPDATLATLKIQPSEPRDSAVYFCASGFGTEFQETQYFGPGTRLLVL.

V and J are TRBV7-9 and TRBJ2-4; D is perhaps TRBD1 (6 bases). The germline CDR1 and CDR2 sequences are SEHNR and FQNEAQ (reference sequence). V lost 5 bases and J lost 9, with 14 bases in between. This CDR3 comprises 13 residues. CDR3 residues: CASSPTGIGIQYF. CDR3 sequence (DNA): TGTGCCAGCAGCCCGACAGGAATTGGCATTCAGTACTTC.